The 25 T cell receptor beta chains in this list originate from one sample, sequenced in a study of early T cells in non-severe SARS-CoV-2 infection. TCRdb reprocessed the 5' RACE reads via MiXCR and lists one record per CDR3 protein. The table has 75,000 to 100,000 distinct CDR3 sequences, approximately 15% seen once. Sequences were obtained from whole blood. All receptors come from an adult who was a healthcare worker with PCR-confirmed SARS-CoV-2 infection or an uninfected control (not recorded which).

The chain couples TRBV28 to TRBJ2-1; 7 positions match TRBD2. CDR3 length equals 16 residues. The junction had 11 bases not matched to a gene; V was cut back by 6 bases and J by 3 bases. Germline V CDR1 and CDR2: MDHEN, SYDVKM. The DNA of the CDR3 is TGTGCCAGCAGCCTGAGCGGGGCACCACTCTACAATGAGCAGTTCTTC. This gives the protein CASSLSGAPLYNEQFF. The whole variable domain, remainder taken from reference TRBV28 and TRBJ2-1, is DVKVTQSSRYLVKRTGEKVFLECVQDMDHENMFWYRQDPGLGLRLIYFSYDVKMKEKGDIPEGYSVSREKKERFSLILESASTNQTSMYLCASSLSGAPLYNEQFFGPGTRLTVL.

This clonotype turned up a few times. This chain connects TRBV30 to TRBJ1-5; unclear D gene. The germline CDR1 and CDR2 sequences are GTSNPN and SVGIG (reference sequence). The CDR3 runs 15 residues. CDR3 residues: CATGSGYNSNQPQHF. The CDR3 nucleotides read TGTGCAACCGGCTCGGGATACAATAGCAATCAGCCCCAGCATTTT.

This clonotype was counted a few times. This rearrangement joins TRBV10-2 to TRBJ1-6; perhaps TRBD1 as D (6 bases). Germline values: CDR1 WSHSY, CDR2 SAAADI. CDR3 length: 14 amino acids. With 8 bases removed from V and 4 bases from J, the gap between germline ends came to 12 bases. The CDR3 reads CASGSGAYNSPLHF. The CDR3 DNA follows: TGCGCCAGCGGGTCAGGGGCTTATAATTCACCCCTCCACTTT.

The CDR3 coding sequence is TGTGCCATCACCGGGACCGCCTCCTACAATGAGCAGTTCTTC. Translation gives CAITGTASYNEQFF. The chain combines TRBV10-3 with TRBJ2-1; D could derive from TRBD1 or TRBD2 (5 bases each). CDR3 length: 14 residues. Trimming removed 7 bases at V and 0 bases at J, with 10 bases between. Germline V gene sequence: CDR1 ENHRY, CDR2 SYGVKD.

This clonotype appeared a few times. J is TRBJ1-3 and V is TRBV7-9; D gene unclear. Trimming took 0 bases from V and 1 from J, leaving 7 bases between them. Germline V gene data show CDR1 as SEHNR and CDR2 as FQNEAQ (reference sequence). The CDR3 has 15 amino acids. The chain's CDR3 is CASSLAAGSGNTIYF. CDR3 coding DNA: TGTGCCAGCAGCTTAGCTGCGGGGTCTGGAAACACCATATATTTT.

V is TRBV7-8 and J is TRBJ1-5; a possible D gene is TRBD1 (5 bases). CDR1 is SGHVS, CDR2 FQNEAQ, per germline. Trimming took 5 bases from V and 2 from J, leaving 16 bases between them. The CDR3 sequence is 16 residues long. The CDR3 loop is CASSGGTRRGNQPQHF. In DNA form, the CDR3 reads TGTGCCAGCAGCGGAGGGACTAGACGGGGCAATCAGCCCCAGCATTTT.

This clonotype turned up a few times. The V and J genes are TRBV10-3 and TRBJ2-7; D might be TRBD1 or TRBD2, each matching 6 bases. This CDR3 contains 14 residues. Germline CDR1 and CDR2: ENHRY and SYGVKD. The V gene lost 7 bases and the J gene lost 2 bases, with 15 bases spanning the gap. The CDR3 sequence: CAINGGGYAYEQYF. The CDR3 region has the DNA TGTGCCATCAACGGAGGGGGTTACGCCTACGAGCAGTACTTC.

The chain combines TRBV29-1 with TRBJ2-2; no definite D call. V gave up 7 bases and J gave up 1 base, with 7 bases separating them. Germline values: CDR1 SQVTM, CDR2 ANQGSEA. The CDR3 spans 12 residues. Written as DNA, the CDR3 is TGCAGCGGCCTGGGGAACACCGGGGAGCTGTTTTTT. Its protein product is CSGLGNTGELFF.

This clonotype showed up many times. The J gene is TRBJ2-1, the V gene TRBV29-1; D might be TRBD1 or TRBD2, each matching 6 bases. CDR1 and CDR2 from the germline V gene are SQVTM and ANQGSEA. V was shortened by 3 bases and J by 12 bases, with 12 bases between the two germline ends. The CDR3 is 11 amino acids. The CDR3 DNA follows: TGCAGCGTTGAGTTAGGGGGGACGCAGTTCTTC. It encodes CSVELGGTQFF.

This clonotype was counted many times. The chain has TRBV7-6 and TRBJ2-2, with TRBD1 matching 7 bases. Per germline, CDR1 SGHVS and CDR2 FNYEAQ. The CDR3 runs to 16 residues. With V trimmed by 4 bases and J by 5 bases, 10 bases remained unmatched. Here the CDR3 reads CASSSEGPGGTGELFF. CDR3 sequence (DNA): TGTGCCAGCAGCTCCGAAGGTCCAGGGGGAACCGGGGAGCTGTTTTTT. The full variable domain, in which reference TRBV7-6 and TRBJ2-2 provide the parts outside the CDR3, is GAGVSQSPRYKVTKRGQDVALRCDPISGHVSLYWYRQALGQGPEFLTYFNYEAQQDKSGLPNDRFSAERPEGSISTLTIQRTEQRDSAMYRCASSSEGPGGTGELFFGEGSRLTVL.

Worth noting for this clonotype: This may stem from a read error, because a much larger clone lies one nucleotide away. The CDR3 DNA reads TGCAGTGCTAGAGACCCCTACTATGGCTACCCCTTC. Amino acid sequence: CSARDPYYGYPF. The chain joins TRBV20-1 to TRBJ1-2; D is undetermined. The CDR3 loop spans 12 amino acids. Germline V gene lookup returns CDR1 DFQATT and CDR2 SNEGSKA (reference sequence).

This clonotype came up a few times. The J gene is TRBJ1-2, the V gene TRBV6-2 or TRBV6-3; D gene unclear. V was clipped by 5 bases and J by 3 bases, with 4 bases between them. Germline V CDR1 and CDR2: MNHEY, SVGEGT. The CDR3 has 11 amino acids. CDR3 DNA: TGTGCCAGCAGTCCGGACTATGGCTACACCTTC. Protein product: CASSPDYGYTF.

The chain combines TRBV29-1 with TRBJ1-1; perhaps TRBD1 as D (6 bases). The CDR3 sequence is 14 residues long. CDR1 and CDR2 from the germline V gene are SQVTM and ANQGSEA. The V and J ends lost 5 bases and 1 base respectively, with 14 bases between them. The CDR3 reads CSVRDMQSNTEAFF. The CDR3 nucleotides are TGCAGCGTTCGGGACATGCAATCGAACACTGAAGCTTTCTTT.

This clonotype was found a few times. The rearrangement joins TRBV12-3 or TRBV12-4 to TRBJ2-7; TRBD2 might be the D (5 bases). Trimming stripped 6 bases from V and 4 bases from J, with 13 bases between. This CDR3 contains 13 residues. The CDR3 region has the DNA TGTGCCAGCAGCAACCTGGCGGGTTACGAGCAGTACTTC. Protein: CASSNLAGYEQYF.

This clonotype was recorded a few times. The chain combines TRBV10-2 with TRBJ1-1; a weak D match, TRBD1 (6 bases). There are 12 residues in the CDR3. The germline gives CDR1 WSHSY, CDR2 SAAADI. Deletions cut 6 bases from V and 5 bases from J, with 10 bases between. In DNA, the CDR3 is TGCGCCAGCAGACAGGGTAGAACTGAAGCTTTCTTT. It specifies CASRQGRTEAFF.

J is TRBJ1-2 and V is TRBV6-9; D gene unclear. The CDR3 spans 13 residues. Trimming left V 0 bases short and J 6 bases short, with 8 bases between. The V gene's germline CDR1 is MNHGY and CDR2 SVAAGI. This CDR3 is CASSYSPHDGYTF. CDR3 DNA sequence: TGTGCCAGCAGTTATTCCCCCCACGATGGCTACACCTTC.

The V gene is TRBV12-3 or TRBV12-4, the J gene TRBJ2-7; possibly TRBD1 for D (6 bases). Between the trimmed V and J ends, which lost 6 bases and 0 bases, there was a span of 15 bases. This CDR3 has 15 residues. CDR3 protein: CASSRGQILSYEQYF. In DNA form, the CDR3 reads TGTGCCAGCAGCCGCGGACAGATCCTCTCCTACGAGCAGTACTTC.

This clonotype was recorded a few times. The rearrangement links TRBV28 to TRBJ2-5; tentative D call: TRBD1 (6 bases). CDR1 is MDHEN, CDR2 SYDVKM, per germline. Between the trimmed V and J ends, which lost 3 bases and 5 bases, there was a span of 16 bases. This CDR3 region has 15 residues. The CDR3 region is CASSFVSSRGETQYF. The CDR3 DNA follows: TGTGCCAGCAGTTTCGTTTCTAGCAGGGGTGAGACCCAGTACTTC. Complete variable domain (other parts from reference TRBV28 and TRBJ2-5): DVKVTQSSRYLVKRTGEKVFLECVQDMDHENMFWYRQDPGLGLRLIYFSYDVKMKEKGDIPEGYSVSREKKERFSLILESASTNQTSMYLCASSFVSSRGETQYFGPGTRLLVL.

This clonotype was counted ten times or more. This rearrangement joins TRBV10-2 to TRBJ1-2, with D maybe TRBD1 (5 bases). Germline V gene data show CDR1 as WSHSY and CDR2 as SAAADI. Trimming cost V 8 bases and J 2 bases, with 15 bases left between them. The CDR3 sequence is 14 residues long. DNA for the CDR3: TGCGCCAGCCGCACTGGGGCCGGGAACTATGGCTACACCTTC. This codes for CASRTGAGNYGYTF.

In its sample, this clonotype was seen a few times. In DNA form, the CDR3 reads TGTGCCAGTAGTAGCGGGAGGACAGATACGCAGTATTTT. Translated: CASSSGRTDTQYF. This chain links TRBV19 with TRBJ2-3; 8 nucleotides line up with TRBD2. CDR1 is LNHDA and CDR2 is SQIVND in the germline V gene (reference sequence). V was pared by 4 bases and J by 3 bases, with 0 bases of the junction left unmatched. CDR3 size: 13 residues. The full variable domain, in which reference TRBV19 and TRBJ2-3 provide the parts outside the CDR3, is DGGITQSPKYLFRKEGQNVTLSCEQNLNHDAMYWYRQDPGQGLRLIYYSQIVNDFQKGDIAEGYSVSREKKESFPLTVTSAQKNPTAFYLCASSSGRTDTQYFGPGTRLTVL.

The chain uses TRBV20-1 and TRBJ2-7; the match to TRBD2 covers 10 bases. Trimming cost V 3 bases and J 2 bases; bases outside gene matches: 1. CDR1 and CDR2 from the germline V gene are DFQATT and SNEGSKA (reference sequence). The CDR3 length is 13 residues. Here the CDR3 DNA reads TGCAGTGCTAGTAGCGGGGGGACCTACGAGCAGTACTTC. It specifies CSASSGGTYEQYF.

The rearrangement uses TRBV6-5 and TRBJ2-7; the D gene is possibly TRBD2 (5 bases). This CDR3 has 16 amino acids. The germline V and J ends were trimmed by 6 bases and 6 bases, with 24 bases remaining between them. CDR1 and CDR2 from the germline V gene are MNHEY and SVGAGI. The CDR3 DNA sequence: TGTGCCAGCAGCTCTCGGCCGGGTTATGGGCGGGTCGAGCAGTACTTC. Translated: CASSSRPGYGRVEQYF.

The chain is built from TRBV28 and TRBJ2-7; 9 positions match TRBD1. CDR3 length: 16 amino acids. V dropped 3 bases and J dropped 3; count of bases not matched to a gene: 9. CDR1 is MDHEN and CDR2 is SYDVKM in the germline V gene. CDR3 bases: TGTGCCAGCAGTTTTCATAAGTGGGACAGGGACTACGAGCAGTACTTC. Encoded protein: CASSFHKWDRDYEQYF. The full variable domain, completed using reference TRBV28 and TRBJ2-7, is DVKVTQSSRYLVKRTGEKVFLECVQDMDHENMFWYRQDPGLGLRLIYFSYDVKMKEKGDIPEGYSVSREKKERFSLILESASTNQTSMYLCASSFHKWDRDYEQYFGPGTRLTVT.

The rearrangement links TRBV6-6 to TRBJ1-5; D uncertain. The V and J ends lost 0 bases and 5 bases respectively, with 8 bases between them. In germline, CDR1 is MNHNY, CDR2 SVGAGI (reference sequence). CDR3 length equals 14 residues. The CDR3 region is CASSYSGGDQPQHF. The CDR3 DNA follows: TGTGCCAGCAGTTACTCGGGCGGGGATCAGCCCCAGCATTTT.

J is TRBJ2-6 and V is TRBV12-3 or TRBV12-4, with TRBD1 matching 7 bases. The ends lost 1 base at V and 2 bases at J; junction bases unmatched: 2. The CDR3 contains 16 residues. The CDR3: CASSLETGAGANVLTF. CDR3 nucleotides: TGTGCCAGCAGTTTAGAAACAGGGGCTGGGGCCAACGTCCTGACTTTC.